This T cell receptor (beta chain) originates from a study of T cell repertoires in cytomegalovirus infection. Germline CDR1 is SEHNR and CDR2 is FQNEAQ (reference sequence). Trimming pared 5 bases from V and 2 bases from J, leaving 15 bases between. The length of the CDR3 is 15 residues. TCRdb processed the reads anew with MiXCR; each CDR3 protein has one entry. The profile shows 150,000 to 200,000 distinct CDR3 sequences, about 21% of them singletons. This receptor was identified in a human donor in good health (CMV status not recorded). Some clones in this sample may be carry-over from other donors' samples. J is TRBJ1-1 and V is TRBV7-9, with D perhaps matching TRBD1 (5 bases). Sequencing used PBMCs. CDR3: CASSPAPGSNTEAFF. Written as DNA, the CDR3 is TGTGCCAGCAGCCCAGCCCCAGGGAGTAACACTGAAGCTTTCTTT. The variable domain in full, with the rest retrieved from reference TRBV7-9 and TRBJ1-1, is DTGVSQNPRHKITKRGQNVTFRCDPISEHNRLYWYRQTLGQGPEFLTYFQNEAQLEKSRLLSDRFSAERPKGSFSTLEIQRTEQGDSAMYLCASSPAPGSNTEAFFGQGTRLTVV.